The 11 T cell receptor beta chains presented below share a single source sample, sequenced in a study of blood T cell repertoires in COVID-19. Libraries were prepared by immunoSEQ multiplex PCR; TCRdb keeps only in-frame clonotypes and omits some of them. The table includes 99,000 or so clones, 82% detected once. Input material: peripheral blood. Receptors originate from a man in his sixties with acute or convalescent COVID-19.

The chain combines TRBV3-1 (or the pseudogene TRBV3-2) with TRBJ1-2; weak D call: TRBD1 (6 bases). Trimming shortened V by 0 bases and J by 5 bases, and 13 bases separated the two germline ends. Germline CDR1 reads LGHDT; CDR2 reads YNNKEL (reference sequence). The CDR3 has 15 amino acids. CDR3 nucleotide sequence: TGTGCCAGCAGCCAAGAAGGTTTGGGGGCTTATGGCTACACCTTC. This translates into CASSQEGLGAYGYTF.

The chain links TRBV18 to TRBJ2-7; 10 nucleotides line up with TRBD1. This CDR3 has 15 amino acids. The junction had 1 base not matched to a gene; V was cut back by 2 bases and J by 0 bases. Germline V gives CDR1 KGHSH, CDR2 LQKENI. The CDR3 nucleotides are TGTGCCAGCTCACCAGGGACAGGGGCCTCCTACGAGCAGTACTTC. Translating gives CASSPGTGASYEQYF.

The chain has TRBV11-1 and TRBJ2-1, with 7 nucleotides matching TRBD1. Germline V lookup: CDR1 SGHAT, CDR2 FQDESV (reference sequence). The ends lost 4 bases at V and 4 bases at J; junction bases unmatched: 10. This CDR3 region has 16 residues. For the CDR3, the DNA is TGTGCCAGCAGCTCGTTTGGGACAGAGACTTACAATGAGCAGTTCTTC. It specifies CASSSFGTETYNEQFF.

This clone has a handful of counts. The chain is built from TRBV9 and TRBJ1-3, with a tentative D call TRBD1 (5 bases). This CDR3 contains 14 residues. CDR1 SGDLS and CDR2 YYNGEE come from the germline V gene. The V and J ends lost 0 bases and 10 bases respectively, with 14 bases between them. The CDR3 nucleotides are TGTGCCAGCAGCGTAGACACAGGCCTACGGACCATATATTTT. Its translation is CASSVDTGLRTIYF.

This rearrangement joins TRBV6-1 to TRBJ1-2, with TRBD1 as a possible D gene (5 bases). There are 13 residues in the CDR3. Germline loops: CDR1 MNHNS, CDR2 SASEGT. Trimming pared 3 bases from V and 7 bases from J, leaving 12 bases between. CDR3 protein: CASSDRVLGGYTF. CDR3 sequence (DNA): TGTGCCAGCAGTGACAGGGTCCTAGGTGGCTACACCTTC.

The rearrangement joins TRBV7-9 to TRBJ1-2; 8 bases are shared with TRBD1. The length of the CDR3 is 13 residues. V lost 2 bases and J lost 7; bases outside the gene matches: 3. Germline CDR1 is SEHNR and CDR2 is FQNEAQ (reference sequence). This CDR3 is CASSLQGAVGYTF. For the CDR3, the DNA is TGTGCCAGCAGCTTACAGGGGGCGGTTGGCTACACCTTC.

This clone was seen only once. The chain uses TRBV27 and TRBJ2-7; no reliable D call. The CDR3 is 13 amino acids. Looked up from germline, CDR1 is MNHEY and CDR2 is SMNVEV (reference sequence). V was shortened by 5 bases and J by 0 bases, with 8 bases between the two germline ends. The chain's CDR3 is CASSRRISYEQYF. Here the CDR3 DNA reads TGTGCCAGCAGTCGCAGGATCTCCTACGAGCAGTACTTC.

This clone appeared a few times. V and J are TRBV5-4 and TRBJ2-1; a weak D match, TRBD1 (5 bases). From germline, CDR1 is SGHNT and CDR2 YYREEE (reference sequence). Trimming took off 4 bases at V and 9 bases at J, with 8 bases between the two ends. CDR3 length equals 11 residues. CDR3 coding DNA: TGTGCCAGCAGCCTAGACAGTGAGCAGTTCTTC. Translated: CASSLDSEQFF. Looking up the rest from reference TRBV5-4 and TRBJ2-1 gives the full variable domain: ETGVTQSPTHLIKTRGQQVTLRCSSQSGHNTVSWYQQALGQGPQFIFQYYREEENGRGNFPPRFSGLQFPNYSSELNVNALELDDSALYLCASSLDSEQFFGPGTRLTVL.

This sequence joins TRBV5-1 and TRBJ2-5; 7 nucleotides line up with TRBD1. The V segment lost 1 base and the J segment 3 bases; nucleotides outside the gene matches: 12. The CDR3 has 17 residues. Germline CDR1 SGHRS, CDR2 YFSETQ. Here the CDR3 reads CASSLMGRQGFEETQYF. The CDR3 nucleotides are TGCGCCAGCAGCTTGATGGGACGACAGGGCTTTGAAGAGACCCAGTACTTC.

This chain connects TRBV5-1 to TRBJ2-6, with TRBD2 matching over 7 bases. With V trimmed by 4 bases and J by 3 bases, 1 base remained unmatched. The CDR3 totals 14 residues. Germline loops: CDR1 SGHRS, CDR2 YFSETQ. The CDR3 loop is CASSPGGGANVLTF. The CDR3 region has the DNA TGCGCCAGCAGCCCGGGGGGTGGGGCCAACGTCCTGACTTTC.

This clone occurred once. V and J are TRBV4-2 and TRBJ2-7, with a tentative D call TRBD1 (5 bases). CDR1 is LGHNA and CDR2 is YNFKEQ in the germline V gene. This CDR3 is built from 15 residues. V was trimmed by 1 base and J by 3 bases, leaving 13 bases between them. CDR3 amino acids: CASSQGQTQSYEQYF. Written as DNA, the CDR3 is TGTGCCAGCAGCCAAGGACAGACTCAAAGCTACGAGCAGTACTTC.